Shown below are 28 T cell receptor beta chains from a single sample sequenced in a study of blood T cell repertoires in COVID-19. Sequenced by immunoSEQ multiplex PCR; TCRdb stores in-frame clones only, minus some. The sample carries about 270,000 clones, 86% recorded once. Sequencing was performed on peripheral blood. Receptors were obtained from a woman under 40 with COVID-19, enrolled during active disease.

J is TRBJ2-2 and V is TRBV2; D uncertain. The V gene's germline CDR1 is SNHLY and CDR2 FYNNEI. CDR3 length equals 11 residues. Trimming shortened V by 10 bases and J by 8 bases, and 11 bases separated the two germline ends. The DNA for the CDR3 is TGTGCCATATCTCTGACAGGGGAGCTGTTTTTT. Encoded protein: CAISLTGELFF.

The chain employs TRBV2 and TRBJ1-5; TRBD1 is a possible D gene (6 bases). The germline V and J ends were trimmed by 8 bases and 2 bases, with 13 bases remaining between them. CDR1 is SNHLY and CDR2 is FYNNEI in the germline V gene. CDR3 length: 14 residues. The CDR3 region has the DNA TGTGCCAGCGAGGGGGGGTCGGGCAATCAGCCCCAGCATTTT. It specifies CASEGGSGNQPQHF.

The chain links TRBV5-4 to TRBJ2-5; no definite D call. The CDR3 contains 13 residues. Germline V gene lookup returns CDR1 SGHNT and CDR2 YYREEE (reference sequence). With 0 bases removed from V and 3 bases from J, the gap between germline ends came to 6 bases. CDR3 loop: CASSLVAEETQYF. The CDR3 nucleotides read TGTGCCAGCAGCTTGGTGGCGGAAGAGACCCAGTACTTC.

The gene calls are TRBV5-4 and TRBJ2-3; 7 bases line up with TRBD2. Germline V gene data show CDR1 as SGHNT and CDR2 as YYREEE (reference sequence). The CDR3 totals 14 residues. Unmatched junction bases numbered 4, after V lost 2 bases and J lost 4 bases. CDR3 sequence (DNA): TGTGCCAGCAGCTTCGGACTAGACCCAGATACGCAGTATTTT. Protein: CASSFGLDPDTQYF.

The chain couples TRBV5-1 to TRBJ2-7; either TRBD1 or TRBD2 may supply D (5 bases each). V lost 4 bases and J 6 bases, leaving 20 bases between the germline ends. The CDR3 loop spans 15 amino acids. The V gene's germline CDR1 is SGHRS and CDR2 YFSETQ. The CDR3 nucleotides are TGCGCCAGCAGCCTGGGGCCGGGGAGAGAAAGCGAGCAGTACTTC. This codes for CASSLGPGRESEQYF.

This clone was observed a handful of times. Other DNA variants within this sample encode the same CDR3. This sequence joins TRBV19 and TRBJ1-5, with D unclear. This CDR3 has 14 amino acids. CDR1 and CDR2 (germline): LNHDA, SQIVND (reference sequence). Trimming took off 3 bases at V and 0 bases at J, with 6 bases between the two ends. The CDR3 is CASSIRDSNQPQHF. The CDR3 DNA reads TGTGCCAGTAGTATCCGGGATAGCAATCAGCCCCAGCATTTT.

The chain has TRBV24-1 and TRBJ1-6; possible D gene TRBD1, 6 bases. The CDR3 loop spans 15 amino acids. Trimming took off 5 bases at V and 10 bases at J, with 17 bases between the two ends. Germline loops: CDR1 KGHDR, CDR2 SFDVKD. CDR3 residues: CATSAGGQGWSPLHF. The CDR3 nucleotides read TGTGCCACCAGTGCCGGGGGGCAGGGCTGGTCACCCCTCCACTTT.

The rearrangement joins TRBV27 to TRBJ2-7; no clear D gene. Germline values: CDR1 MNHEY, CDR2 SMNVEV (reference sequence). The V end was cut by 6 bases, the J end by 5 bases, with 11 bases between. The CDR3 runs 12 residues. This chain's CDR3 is CASSSTSHEQYF. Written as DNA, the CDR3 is TGTGCCAGCAGCTCAACGAGCCACGAGCAGTACTTC.

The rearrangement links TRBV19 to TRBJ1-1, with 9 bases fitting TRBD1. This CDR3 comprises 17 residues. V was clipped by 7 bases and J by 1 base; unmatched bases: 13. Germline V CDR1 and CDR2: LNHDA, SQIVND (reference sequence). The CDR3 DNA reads TGTGCCAGTAATAGAGGACAGGGGAGTCCCAAGAACACTGAAGCTTTCTTT. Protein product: CASNRGQGSPKNTEAFF.

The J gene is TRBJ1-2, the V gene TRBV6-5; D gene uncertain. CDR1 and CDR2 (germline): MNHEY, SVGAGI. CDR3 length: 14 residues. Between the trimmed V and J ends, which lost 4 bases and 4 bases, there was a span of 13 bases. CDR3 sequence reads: CASSSYSASYGYTF. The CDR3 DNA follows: TGTGCCAGCAGTTCCTACTCTGCTAGCTATGGCTACACCTTC.

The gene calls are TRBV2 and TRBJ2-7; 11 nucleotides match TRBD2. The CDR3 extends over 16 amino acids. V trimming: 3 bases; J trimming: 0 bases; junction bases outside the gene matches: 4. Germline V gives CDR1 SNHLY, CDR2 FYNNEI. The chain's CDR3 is CASSDPSGGSSYEQYF. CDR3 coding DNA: TGTGCCAGCAGTGACCCTAGCGGGGGGTCCTCCTACGAGCAGTACTTC.

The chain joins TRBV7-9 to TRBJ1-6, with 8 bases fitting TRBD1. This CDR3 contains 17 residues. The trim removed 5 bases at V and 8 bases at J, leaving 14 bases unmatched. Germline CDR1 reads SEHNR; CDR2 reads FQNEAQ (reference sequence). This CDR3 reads CASSRQGASTPDSPLHF. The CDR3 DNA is TGTGCCAGCAGCCGCCAGGGGGCTTCGACCCCCGATTCACCCCTCCACTTT.

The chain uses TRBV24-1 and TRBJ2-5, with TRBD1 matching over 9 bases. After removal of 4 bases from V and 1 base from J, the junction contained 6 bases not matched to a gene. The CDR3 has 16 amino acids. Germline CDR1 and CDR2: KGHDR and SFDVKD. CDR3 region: CATSDLLTGGQETQYF. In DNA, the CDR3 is TGTGCCACCAGTGACTTACTGACAGGGGGCCAAGAGACCCAGTACTTC.

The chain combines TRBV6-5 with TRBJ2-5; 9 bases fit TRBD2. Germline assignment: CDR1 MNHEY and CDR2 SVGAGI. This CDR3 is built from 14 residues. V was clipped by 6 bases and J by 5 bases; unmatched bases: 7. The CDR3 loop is CASRWGGGVETQYF. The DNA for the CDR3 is TGTGCCAGCAGGTGGGGCGGGGGGGTCGAGACCCAGTACTTC.

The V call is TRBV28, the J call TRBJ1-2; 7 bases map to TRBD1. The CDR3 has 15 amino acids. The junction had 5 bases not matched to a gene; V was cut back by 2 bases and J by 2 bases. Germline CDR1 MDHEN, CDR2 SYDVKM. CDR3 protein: CASSLEDRRNYGYTF. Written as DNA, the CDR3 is TGTGCCAGCAGTTTAGAGGACAGGCGAAACTATGGCTACACCTTC.

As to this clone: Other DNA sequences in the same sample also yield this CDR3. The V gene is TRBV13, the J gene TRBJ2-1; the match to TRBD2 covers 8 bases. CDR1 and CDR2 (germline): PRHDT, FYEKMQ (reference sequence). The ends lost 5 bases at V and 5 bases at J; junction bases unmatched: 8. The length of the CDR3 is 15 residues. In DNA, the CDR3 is TGTGCCAGCAGCCCTTTAACGGGGGGGCACAATGAGCAGTTCTTC. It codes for CASSPLTGGHNEQFF.

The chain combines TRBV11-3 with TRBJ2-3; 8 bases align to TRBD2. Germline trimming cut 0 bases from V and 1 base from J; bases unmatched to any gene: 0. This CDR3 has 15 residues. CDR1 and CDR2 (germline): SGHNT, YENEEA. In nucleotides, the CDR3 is TGTGCCAGCAGCTTAGAAGCGGGGGGCACAGATACGCAGTATTTT. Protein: CASSLEAGGTDTQYF.

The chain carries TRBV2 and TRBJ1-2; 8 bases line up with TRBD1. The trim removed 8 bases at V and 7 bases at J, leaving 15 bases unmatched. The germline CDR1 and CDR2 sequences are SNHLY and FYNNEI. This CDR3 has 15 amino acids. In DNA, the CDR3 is TGTGCCAGCGGTTCGGGTTCAGGGGGCGATCGTGGCTACACCTTC. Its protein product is CASGSGSGGDRGYTF.

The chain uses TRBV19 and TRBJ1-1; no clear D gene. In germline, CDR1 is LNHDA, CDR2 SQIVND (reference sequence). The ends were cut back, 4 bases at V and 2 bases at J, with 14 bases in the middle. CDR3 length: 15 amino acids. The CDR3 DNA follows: TGTGCCAGTAGTACCCCAGGCAGTTTTAACACTGAAGCTTTCTTT. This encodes CASSTPGSFNTEAFF. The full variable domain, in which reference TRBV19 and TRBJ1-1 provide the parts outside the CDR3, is DGGITQSPKYLFRKEGQNVTLSCEQNLNHDAMYWYRQDPGQGLRLIYYSQIVNDFQKGDIAEGYSVSREKKESFPLTVTSAQKNPTAFYLCASSTPGSFNTEAFFGQGTRLTVV.

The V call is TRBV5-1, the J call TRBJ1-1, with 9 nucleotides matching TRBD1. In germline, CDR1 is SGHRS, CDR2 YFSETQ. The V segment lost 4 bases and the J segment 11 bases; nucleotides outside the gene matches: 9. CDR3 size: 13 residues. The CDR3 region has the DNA TGCGCCAGCAGCCCGAGGGACAGGGTGATCGCTTTCTTT. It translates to CASSPRDRVIAFF.

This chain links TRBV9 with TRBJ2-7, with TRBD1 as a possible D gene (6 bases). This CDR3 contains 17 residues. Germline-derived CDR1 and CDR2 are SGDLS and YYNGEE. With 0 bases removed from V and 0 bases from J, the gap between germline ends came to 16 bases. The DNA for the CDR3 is TGTGCCAGCAGCGTAGGCGGATCGGACAGCCTCTCCTACGAGCAGTACTTC. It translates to CASSVGGSDSLSYEQYF.

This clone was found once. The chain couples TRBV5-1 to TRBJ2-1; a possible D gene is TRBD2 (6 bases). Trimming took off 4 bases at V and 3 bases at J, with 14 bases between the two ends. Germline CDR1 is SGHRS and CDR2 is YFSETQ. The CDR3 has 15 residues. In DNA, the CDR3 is TGCGCCAGCAGCCCGCTGGGCGGGGACTACAATGAGCAGTTCTTC. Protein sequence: CASSPLGGDYNEQFF.

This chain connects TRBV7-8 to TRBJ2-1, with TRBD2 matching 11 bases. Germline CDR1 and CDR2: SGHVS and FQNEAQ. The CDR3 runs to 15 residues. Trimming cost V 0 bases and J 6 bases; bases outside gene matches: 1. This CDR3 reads CASSLASGGANEQFF. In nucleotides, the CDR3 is TGTGCCAGCAGCTTAGCTAGCGGGGGGGCCAATGAGCAGTTCTTC.

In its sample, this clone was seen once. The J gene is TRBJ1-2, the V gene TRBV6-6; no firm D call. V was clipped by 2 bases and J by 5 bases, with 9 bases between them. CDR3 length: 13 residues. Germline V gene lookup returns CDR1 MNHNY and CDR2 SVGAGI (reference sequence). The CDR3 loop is CASSYSAQYGYTF. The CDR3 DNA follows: TGTGCCAGCAGTTACAGTGCACAGTATGGCTACACCTTC.

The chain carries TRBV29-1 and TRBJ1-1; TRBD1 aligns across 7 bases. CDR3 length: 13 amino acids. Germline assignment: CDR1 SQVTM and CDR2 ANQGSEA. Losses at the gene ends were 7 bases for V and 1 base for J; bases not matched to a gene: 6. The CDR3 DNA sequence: TGCAGCGCCGGGACAGCCTCGAACACTGAAGCTTTCTTT. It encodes CSAGTASNTEAFF.

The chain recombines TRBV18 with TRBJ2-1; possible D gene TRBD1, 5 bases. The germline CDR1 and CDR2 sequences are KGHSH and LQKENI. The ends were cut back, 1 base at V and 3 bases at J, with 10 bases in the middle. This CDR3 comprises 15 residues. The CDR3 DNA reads TGTGCCAGCTCACCACGTAGGACACACTACAATGAGCAGTTCTTC. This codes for CASSPRRTHYNEQFF.

The CDR3 nucleotides read TGTGCCAGCAGCGCCCTAGAGTTTTTATCCTACGAGCAGTACTTC. Its translation: CASSALEFLSYEQYF. V is TRBV9 and J is TRBJ2-7, with D hard to call. From germline, CDR1 is SGDLS and CDR2 YYNGEE. V lost 3 bases and J 1 base, leaving 14 bases between the germline ends. The CDR3 consists of 15 residues.

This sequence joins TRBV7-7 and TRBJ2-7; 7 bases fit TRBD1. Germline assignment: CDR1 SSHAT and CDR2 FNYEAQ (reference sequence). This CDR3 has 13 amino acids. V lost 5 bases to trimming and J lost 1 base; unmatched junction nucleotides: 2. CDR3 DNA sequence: TGTGCCAGCAGCAAGACAGGGTCCTACGAGCAGTACTTC. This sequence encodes CASSKTGSYEQYF.